These 27 T cell receptor beta chains came from one sample sequenced in a study of OX40 agonist ivuxolimab in advanced cancers. The assay was immunoSEQ multiplex PCR, and TCRdb's table has in-frame clones only and misses some. In the table there are about 45,000 clones, around 90% of which are singletons. The sequencing here drew on CD4+ or CD8+ T cells sorted from blood, taken in a trial of the OX40 agonist ivuxolimab. These receptors were collected from an adult with an advanced solid tumor such as melanoma, head and neck, liver or kidney cancer.

The CDR3 bases are TGTGCCAGCAGCCAAGTCCAGAGAGCGGGAGGTAGAGAGACCCAGTACTTC. Translation: CASSQVQRAGGRETQYF. The V call is TRBV14, the J call TRBJ2-5; 9 bases are shared with TRBD2. The germline V gene has CDR1 SGHDN and CDR2 FVKESK. CDR3 size: 17 residues. The ends lost 1 base at V and 4 bases at J; junction bases unmatched: 10.

The chain uses TRBV9 and TRBJ1-2; D gene unclear. Trimming took off 3 bases at V and 8 bases at J, with 5 bases between the two ends. Germline lookup yields CDR1 SGDLS and CDR2 YYNGEE. The CDR3 totals 10 residues. Here the CDR3 reads CASSGRGYTF. CDR3 bases: TGTGCCAGCAGCGGGCGGGGCTACACCTTC.

The chain links TRBV28 to TRBJ2-5, with D possibly matching TRBD1 (5 bases). Between the trimmed V and J ends, which lost 4 bases and 5 bases, there was a span of 11 bases. The CDR3 has 13 residues. Germline CDR1 is MDHEN and CDR2 is SYDVKM. The CDR3 region has the DNA TGTGCCAGCAGTTCCAGGGTTGGGGAGACCCAGTACTTC. This gives the protein CASSSRVGETQYF.

This clone was seen a single time. The same CDR3 also results from other DNA sequences found in this sample. The chain is built from TRBV6-5 and TRBJ2-7; unclear D gene. V lost 0 bases to trimming and J lost 1 base, with 4 bases between them. This CDR3 has 13 residues. Germline lookup yields CDR1 MNHEY and CDR2 SVGAGI. The CDR3: CASSYSGSYEQYF. The CDR3 DNA reads as TGTGCCAGCAGTTACTCAGGTTCCTACGAGCAGTACTTC.

In regard to this clone: The junction and the germline gene differ at one end; a read error may be behind it. The V gene is TRBV6-5, the J gene TRBJ2-7; 8 nucleotides match TRBD1. The CDR3 covers 15 residues. CDR1 is MNHEY, CDR2 SVGAGI, per germline. Written as DNA, the CDR3 is TGTGCCATCAGTGGCGGGACAGGAGACTCCTACGAGCAGTACTTC. Amino acid sequence: CAISGGTGDSYEQYF.

This clone has only a few counts. V is TRBV4-2 and J is TRBJ2-7; D is unclear. Trimming cost V 4 bases and J 2 bases, with 12 bases left between them. In germline, CDR1 is LGHNA, CDR2 YNFKEQ. CDR3 length equals 14 residues. The CDR3 is CASSPTPGAYEQYF. The CDR3 DNA reads as TGTGCCAGCAGCCCCACCCCGGGCGCCTACGAGCAGTACTTC.

This chain links TRBV4-3 with TRBJ2-7; 10 bases line up with TRBD2. The CDR3 is 15 amino acids. V shed 0 bases, J shed 6 bases, and the junction held 5 bases outside the gene matches. From germline, CDR1 is LGHNA and CDR2 YSLEER. The CDR3 DNA reads TGCGCCAGCAGCCAAGATTCACTAGCGGGAATCGAGCAGTACTTC. This sequence encodes CASSQDSLAGIEQYF.

The gene calls are TRBV4-1 and TRBJ2-1; 16 bases match TRBD2. Unmatched junction bases numbered 5, after V lost 0 bases and J lost 0 bases. CDR3 size: 20 residues. Germline V lookup: CDR1 MGHRA, CDR2 YSYEKL. CDR3 DNA sequence: TGCGCCAGCAGCCAAGATCAGGGACTAGCGGGAGGGCACTCCTACAATGAGCAGTTCTTC. Translated: CASSQDQGLAGGHSYNEQFF.

J is TRBJ1-5 and V is TRBV28; 7 bases agree with TRBD1. V was clipped by 5 bases and J by 3 bases; unmatched bases: 7. CDR1 is MDHEN, CDR2 SYDVKM, per germline. The CDR3 extends over 15 amino acids. The CDR3 is CASSELGQPNQPQHF. CDR3 in DNA: TGTGCCAGCAGTGAATTGGGACAGCCCAATCAGCCCCAGCATTTT.

The rearrangement joins TRBV6-4 to TRBJ2-1; 11 positions match TRBD2. J gave up 2 bases and V 4 bases, and 1 base lay outside the gene matches. CDR1 MRHNA and CDR2 SNTAGT come from the germline V gene. The CDR3 has 15 residues. The CDR3 sequence: CASSVTSGAYNEQFF. Written as DNA, the CDR3 is TGTGCCAGCAGTGTGACTAGCGGGGCCTACAATGAGCAGTTCTTC.

The chain carries TRBV6-5 and TRBJ2-7, with TRBD1 matching over 9 bases. The germline CDR1 and CDR2 sequences are MNHEY and SVGAGI. Trimming removed 9 bases from V and 6 bases from J; junction bases left unmatched: 9. CDR3 length: 13 residues. CDR3 amino acids: CASTGGAWSEQYF. In nucleotides, the CDR3 is TGTGCCAGTACAGGGGGCGCCTGGAGCGAGCAGTACTTC.

The V call is TRBV29-1, the J call TRBJ2-3; D is perhaps TRBD1 or TRBD2 (5 bases each). V was trimmed by 1 base and J by 8 bases, leaving 19 bases between them. The CDR3 is made up of 15 amino acids. CDR1 SQVTM and CDR2 ANQGSEA come from the germline V gene. CDR3 residues: CSVEGIGGRGATQYF. The CDR3 DNA reads TGCAGCGTTGAAGGAATAGGAGGTAGGGGAGCTACGCAGTATTTT.

V and J are TRBV4-1 and TRBJ1-2; possible D gene TRBD1, 5 bases. The CDR3 extends over 15 amino acids. Germline loops: CDR1 MGHRA, CDR2 YSYEKL. V was clipped by 0 bases and J by 0 bases, with 8 bases between them. The CDR3 DNA reads TGCGCCAGCAGCCAAGAGGGCAGGGCTAACTATGGCTACACCTTC. The encoded protein is CASSQEGRANYGYTF.

This sequence joins TRBV10-3 and TRBJ1-1, with D unclear. The ends were cut back, 7 bases at V and 3 bases at J, with 12 bases in the middle. Germline lookup yields CDR1 ENHRY and CDR2 SYGVKD. The CDR3 loop spans 13 amino acids. As DNA, the CDR3 is TGTGCCATCATGCGGCAAACCGACACTGAAGCTTTCTTT. Encoded protein: CAIMRQTDTEAFF.

The CDR3 reads CASSLTVTNIQYF. The CDR3 nucleotides read TGTGCCAGCAGTTTAACAGTAACGAACATTCAGTACTTC. The chain joins TRBV28 to TRBJ2-4; D not resolved. V gave up 2 bases and J gave up 7 bases, with 9 bases separating them. The CDR3 is 13 amino acids. Germline V gene sequence: CDR1 MDHEN, CDR2 SYDVKM.

For this clone: An end of the junction does not agree with germline; a read error may underlie this. V gene TRBV27 combines with J gene TRBJ1-5; the D gene is possibly TRBD1 (5 bases). The CDR3 consists of 15 residues. Germline V gene data show CDR1 as MNHEY and CDR2 as SMNVEV (reference sequence). CDR3 loop: CASSLSGTYNQPQHF. The CDR3 coding sequence is TGTGCCAGCAGTCTATCCGGGACTTACAATCAGCCCCAGCATTTT.

The chain links TRBV6-5 to TRBJ1-2, with unresolved D. Germline V gene data show CDR1 as MNHEY and CDR2 as SVGAGI. V lost 2 bases to trimming and J lost 0 bases, with 4 bases between them. The CDR3 has 13 residues. In DNA, the CDR3 is TGTGCCAGCAGTTACGTGGCTAACTATGGCTACACCTTC. It specifies CASSYVANYGYTF.

The chain combines TRBV4-1 with TRBJ1-5; D remains unclear. Trimming removed 5 bases at V and 1 base at J, with 6 bases between. There are 13 residues in the CDR3. Germline-derived CDR1 and CDR2 are MGHRA and YSYEKL. The chain's CDR3 is CASSSDSNQPQHF. DNA for the CDR3: TGCGCCAGCAGCTCGGACAGCAATCAGCCCCAGCATTTT.

This rearrangement joins TRBV29-1 to TRBJ1-2; 11 bases match TRBD1. The CDR3 is 15 residues long. Germline V CDR1 and CDR2: SQVTM, ANQGSEA. The trim removed 5 bases at V and 5 bases at J, leaving 10 bases unmatched. The CDR3 is CSVPGAGTGGYGYTF. The DNA of the CDR3 is TGCAGCGTTCCTGGGGCGGGGACAGGGGGTTATGGCTACACCTTC.

The DNA for the CDR3 is TGCGCCAGCAGCTTGGCTACAGGGGGAAGTGGCTACACCTTC. Amino acid sequence: CASSLATGGSGYTF. J is TRBJ1-2 and V is TRBV5-1, with 8 positions matching TRBD1. The V and J ends lost 0 bases and 7 bases, in that order; junction bases with no gene match: 5. This CDR3 contains 14 residues. Germline V CDR1 and CDR2: SGHRS, YFSETQ.

This sequence joins TRBV5-4 and TRBJ2-1; D possibly corresponds to TRBD1 (5 bases). Germline V gene lookup returns CDR1 SGHNT and CDR2 YYREEE (reference sequence). Trimming left V 2 bases short and J 2 bases short, with 11 bases between. CDR3 size: 15 residues. CDR3 loop: CASSFGQGTYNEQFF. As DNA, the CDR3 is TGTGCCAGCAGCTTTGGGCAGGGAACCTACAATGAGCAGTTCTTC.

This clone was counted once. The junction differs from germline at one of its ends, possibly a read error. The chain is built from TRBV7-7 and TRBJ2-1, with D possibly being TRBD2 (5 bases). Germline V gene sequence: CDR1 SSHAT, CDR2 FNYEAQ (reference sequence). The CDR3 runs 14 residues. CDR3 DNA sequence: TGTGCTAGCAGCCTCACCCTTAGCGACGGTGAGCAGTTCTTC. Translated, it gives CASSLTLSDGEQFF.

This clone was picked up one time. V gene TRBV21-1 combines with J gene TRBJ1-1; whether TRBD1, the table's D call, matches the DNA was not checked. TRBV21-1 is deemed a pseudogene. The CDR3 is 17 residues long. The CDR3 coding sequence is TGTGCCAGCAGCAAAAAAAAGACCAGGGGCCTCGGTCCTGAAGCTTTCTTT. This sequence encodes CASSKKKTRGLGPEAFF.

This chain joins TRBV7-9 and TRBJ2-7, with 11 bases that match TRBD1. V shed 5 bases, J shed 5 bases, and the junction held 8 bases outside the gene matches. The CDR3 has 15 amino acids. Germline V gene lookup returns CDR1 SEHNR and CDR2 FQNEAQ (reference sequence). CDR3 nucleotides: TGTGCCAGCAGCCAAAGGGACAGGGGGGTCAACGAGCAGTACTTC. This encodes CASSQRDRGVNEQYF.

This rearrangement joins TRBV27 to TRBJ1-4; 7 bases are a match to TRBD1. Unmatched junction bases numbered 7, after V lost 2 bases and J lost 10 bases. The CDR3 consists of 14 residues. Looked up from germline, CDR1 is MNHEY and CDR2 is SMNVEV (reference sequence). DNA of the CDR3: TGTGCCAGCAGTTTAGGACAGGTCCCTGGAAAACTGTTTTTT. Its protein is CASSLGQVPGKLFF. Variable domain in full (rest from reference TRBV27 and TRBJ1-4): EAQVTQNPRYLITVTGKKLTVTCSQNMNHEYMSWYRQDPGLGLRQIYYSMNVEVTDKGDVPEGYKVSRKEKRNFPLILESPSPNQTSLYFCASSLGQVPGKLFFGSGTQLSVL.

The J gene is TRBJ2-5, the V gene TRBV27; D uncertain. V lost 5 bases to trimming and J lost 3 bases, with 13 bases between them. Germline V CDR1 and CDR2: MNHEY, SMNVEV (reference sequence). The CDR3 loop spans 14 amino acids. The CDR3, as DNA: TGTGCCAGCAGTCCTTCCCCCGAGGAAGAGACCCAGTACTTC. Amino acids: CASSPSPEEETQYF.

This clone was seen a few times. V gene TRBV5-1 combines with J gene TRBJ2-5; D not resolved. The CDR3 contains 14 residues. The V end was cut by 0 bases, the J end by 3 bases, with 9 bases between. The germline V gene encodes CDR1 SGHRS and CDR2 YFSETQ. The CDR3 DNA reads TGCGCCAGCAGCTTGGCCGATATAGAAGAGACCCAGTACTTC. Translation: CASSLADIEETQYF.